This TCR beta chain was obtained from a study of Graves' ophthalmopathy and Graves' hyperthyroidism. Overall study context: The authors collected peripheral blood at initial diagnosis, before any treatment.

As to this clonotype: Its target is unknown.

Whole-study results and caveats: Discriminating ophthalmopathy from stable hyperthyroidism, a 13-signature model attained a sensitivity of approximately 85% and a specificity of 80% to 82%. Blood samples also showed most expanded thyroid clonotypes exceeding 0.001 frequency.

Amplifying from RNA transcripts, the study obtained TCR beta CDR3 regions. Scientists carried out first-round RT-PCR using HTBI primers and then a second-round multiplex PCR. One entry per CDR3 protein results from TCRdb running MiXCR on the multiplex PCR reads. The profile covers approximately 210,000 distinct CDR3 sequences, with just under 30% appearing a single time and 9.1% taken by the ten largest. Germline CDR1 is MNHEY and CDR2 is SVGEGT. This CDR3 comprises 13 residues. J lost 6 bases, V lost 8 bases, and 8 bases had no gene match. Patients with other autoimmune diseases, uncontrolled infections, pregnancy or lactation were excluded.

The chain has TRBV6-2 or TRBV6-3 and TRBJ1-1, with 8 positions matching TRBD1. The TCR sequence derives from a man over 45 with Graves' ophthalmopathy. The material sequenced was peripheral blood. The DNA of the CDR3 is TGTGCCAGCCGAGGGCAGGGGGCTGCTGAAGCTTTCTTT. Its protein product is CASRGQGAAEAFF.